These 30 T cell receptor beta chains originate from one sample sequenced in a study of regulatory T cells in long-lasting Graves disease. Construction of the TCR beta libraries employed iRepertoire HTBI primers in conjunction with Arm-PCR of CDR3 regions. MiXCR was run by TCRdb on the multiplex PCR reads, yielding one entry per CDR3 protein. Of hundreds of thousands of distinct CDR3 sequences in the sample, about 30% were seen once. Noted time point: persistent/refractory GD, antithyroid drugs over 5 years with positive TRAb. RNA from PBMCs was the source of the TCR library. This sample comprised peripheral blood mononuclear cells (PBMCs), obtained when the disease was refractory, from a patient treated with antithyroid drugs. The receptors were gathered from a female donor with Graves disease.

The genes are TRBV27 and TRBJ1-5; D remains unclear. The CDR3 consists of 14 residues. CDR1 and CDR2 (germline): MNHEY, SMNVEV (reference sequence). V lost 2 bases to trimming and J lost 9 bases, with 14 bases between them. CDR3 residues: CASSLTAASGPQHF. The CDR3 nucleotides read TGTGCCAGCAGTTTAACGGCAGCCAGTGGGCCCCAGCATTTT.

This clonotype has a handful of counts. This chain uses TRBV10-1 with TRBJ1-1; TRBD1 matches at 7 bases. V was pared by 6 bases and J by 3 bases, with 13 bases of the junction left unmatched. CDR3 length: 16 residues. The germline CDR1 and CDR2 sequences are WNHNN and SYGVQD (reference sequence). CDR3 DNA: TGCGCCAGCAGCCCACAGGGGAGGGCAACGGACACTGAAGCTTTCTTT. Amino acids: CASSPQGRATDTEAFF.

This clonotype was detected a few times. Here the CDR3 reads CASSQRGGAETQYF. The CDR3 DNA is TGTGCCAGCAGCCAGAGGGGGGGCGCGGAGACCCAGTACTTC. The rearrangement joins TRBV3-1 to TRBJ2-5; TRBD2 might be the D (7 bases). V lost 3 bases to trimming and J lost 5 bases, with 13 bases between them. The CDR3 is made up of 14 amino acids. The germline gives CDR1 LGHDT, CDR2 YNNKEL (reference sequence).

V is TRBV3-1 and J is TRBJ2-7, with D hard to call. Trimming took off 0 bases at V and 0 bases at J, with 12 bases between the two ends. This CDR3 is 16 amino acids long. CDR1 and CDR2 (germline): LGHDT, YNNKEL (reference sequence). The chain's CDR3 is CASSQDVGISSYEQYF. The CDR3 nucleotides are TGTGCCAGCAGCCAAGATGTGGGTATTAGCTCCTACGAGCAGTACTTC.

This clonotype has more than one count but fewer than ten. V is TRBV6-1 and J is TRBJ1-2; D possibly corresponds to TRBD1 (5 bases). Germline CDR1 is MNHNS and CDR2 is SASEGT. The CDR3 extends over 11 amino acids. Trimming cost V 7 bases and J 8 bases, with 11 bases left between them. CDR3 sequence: CASTGYGGYTF. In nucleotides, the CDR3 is TGTGCCAGCACAGGGTACGGAGGCTACACCTTC.

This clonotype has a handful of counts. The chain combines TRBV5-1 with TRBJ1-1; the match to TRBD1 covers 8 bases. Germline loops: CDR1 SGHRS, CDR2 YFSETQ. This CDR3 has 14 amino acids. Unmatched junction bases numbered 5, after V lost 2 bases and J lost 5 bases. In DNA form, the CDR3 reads TGCGCCAGCAGCTTAGGGACAGGCCAGACTGAAGCTTTCTTT. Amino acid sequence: CASSLGTGQTEAFF.

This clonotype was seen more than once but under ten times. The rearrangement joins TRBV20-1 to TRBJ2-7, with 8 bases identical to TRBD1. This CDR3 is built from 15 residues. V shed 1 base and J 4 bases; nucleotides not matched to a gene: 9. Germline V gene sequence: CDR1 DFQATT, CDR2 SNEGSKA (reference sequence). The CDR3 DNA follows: TGCAGTGCTAGAGGGCCGGGACAGGTGGGTTACGAGCAGTACTTC. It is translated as CSARGPGQVGYEQYF.

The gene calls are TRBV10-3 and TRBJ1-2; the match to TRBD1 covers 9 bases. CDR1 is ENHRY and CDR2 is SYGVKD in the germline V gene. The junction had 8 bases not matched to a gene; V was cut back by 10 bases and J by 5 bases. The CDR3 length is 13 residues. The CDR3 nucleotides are TGTGCCACGACCGGGACAGGGAGTTATGGCTACACCTTC. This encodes CATTGTGSYGYTF.

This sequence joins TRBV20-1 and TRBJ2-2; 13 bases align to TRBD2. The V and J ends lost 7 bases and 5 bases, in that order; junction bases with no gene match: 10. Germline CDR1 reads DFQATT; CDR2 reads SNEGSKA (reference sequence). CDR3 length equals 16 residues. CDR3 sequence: CSVWTSGRKRTGELFF. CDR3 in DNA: TGCAGTGTTTGGACTAGCGGGAGAAAACGGACCGGGGAGCTGTTTTTT.

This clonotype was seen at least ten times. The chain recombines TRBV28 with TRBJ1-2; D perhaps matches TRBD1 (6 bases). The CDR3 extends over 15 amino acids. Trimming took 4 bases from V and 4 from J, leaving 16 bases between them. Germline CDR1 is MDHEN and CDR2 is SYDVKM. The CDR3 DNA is TGTGCCAGCAGTTCCGGACAGTCTGAAGGCTATGGCTACACCTTC. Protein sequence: CASSSGQSEGYGYTF.

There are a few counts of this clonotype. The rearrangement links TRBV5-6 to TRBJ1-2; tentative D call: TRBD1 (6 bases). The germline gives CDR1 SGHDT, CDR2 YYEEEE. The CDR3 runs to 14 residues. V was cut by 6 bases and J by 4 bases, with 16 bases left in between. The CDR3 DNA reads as TGTGCCAGCACCCTAGGCCGGGGGCCCTATGGCTACACCTTC. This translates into CASTLGRGPYGYTF.

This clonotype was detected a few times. CDR3 in DNA: TGTGCCAGCAGCTTTTCGGGACTAGCTGACGAGCAGTACTTC. It translates to CASSFSGLADEQYF. The chain recombines TRBV13 with TRBJ2-7; 9 bases match TRBD2. CDR1 and CDR2 from the germline V gene are PRHDT and FYEKMQ (reference sequence). The V gene end was trimmed by 3 bases and the J gene end by 5 bases; junction bases not matched to a gene: 5. The CDR3 totals 14 residues.

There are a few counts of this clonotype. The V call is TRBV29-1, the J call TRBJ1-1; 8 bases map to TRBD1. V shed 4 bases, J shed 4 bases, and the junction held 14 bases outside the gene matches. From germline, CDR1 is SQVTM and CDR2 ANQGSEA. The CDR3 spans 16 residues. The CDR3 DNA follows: TGCAGCGTTGGTCTGGCAGGGGGCGGAGGGGGCACTGAAGCTTTCTTT. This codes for CSVGLAGGGGGTEAFF.

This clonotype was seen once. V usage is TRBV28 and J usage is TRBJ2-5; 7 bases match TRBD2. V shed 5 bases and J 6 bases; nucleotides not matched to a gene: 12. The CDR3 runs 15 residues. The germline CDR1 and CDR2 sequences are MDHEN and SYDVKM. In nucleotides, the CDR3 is TGTGCCAGCAGTCCCCCCCGGGGAGGGAGAAAGACCCAGTACTTC. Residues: CASSPPRGGRKTQYF.

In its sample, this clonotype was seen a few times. The CDR3 is CATSRVGGYGYTF. The CDR3 DNA reads as TGTGCCACCAGCAGAGTTGGGGGCTATGGCTACACCTTC. V is TRBV15 and J is TRBJ1-2, with D perhaps TRBD1 (5 bases). The CDR3 is 13 amino acids. Germline CDR1 is LNHNV and CDR2 is YYDKDF (reference sequence). V lost 1 base and J 4 bases, leaving 7 bases between the germline ends. Together with reference TRBV15 and TRBJ1-2, the CDR3 gives the full variable domain: DAMVIQNPRYQVTQFGKPVTLSCSQTLNHNVMYWYQQKSSQAPKLLFHYYDKDFNNEADTPDNFQSRRPNTSFCFLDIRSPGLGDTAMYLCATSRVGGYGYTFGSGTRLTVV.

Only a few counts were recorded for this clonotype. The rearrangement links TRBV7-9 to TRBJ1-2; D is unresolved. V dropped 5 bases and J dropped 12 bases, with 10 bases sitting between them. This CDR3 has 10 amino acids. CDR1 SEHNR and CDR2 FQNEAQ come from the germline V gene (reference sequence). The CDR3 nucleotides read TGTGCCAGCAGCCTCCCCCTCGACACCTTC. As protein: CASSLPLDTF.

Written as DNA, the CDR3 is TGTGCCAGCAGTTCCCCTAGCGGGAGGGGCCGGGGGGCCAACGTCCTGACTTTC. Protein sequence: CASSSPSGRGRGANVLTF. The chain carries TRBV12-3 or TRBV12-4 and TRBJ2-6, with 12 bases fitting TRBD2. V lost 4 bases to trimming and J lost 4 bases; unmatched junction nucleotides: 8. The CDR3 is 18 residues long.

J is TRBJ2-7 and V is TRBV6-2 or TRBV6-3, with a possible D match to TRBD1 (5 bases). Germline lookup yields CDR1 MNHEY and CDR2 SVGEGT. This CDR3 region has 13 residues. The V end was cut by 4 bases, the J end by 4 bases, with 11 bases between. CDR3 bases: TGTGCCAGCAGTTGGACATTTCAATACGAGCAGTACTTC. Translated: CASSWTFQYEQYF.

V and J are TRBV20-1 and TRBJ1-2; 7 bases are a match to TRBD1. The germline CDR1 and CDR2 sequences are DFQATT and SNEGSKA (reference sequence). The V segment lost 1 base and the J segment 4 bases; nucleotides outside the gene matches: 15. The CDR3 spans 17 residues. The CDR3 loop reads CSARVPHIATGSYGYTF. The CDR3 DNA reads TGCAGTGCTAGAGTCCCCCATATTGCGACAGGGAGCTATGGCTACACCTTC.

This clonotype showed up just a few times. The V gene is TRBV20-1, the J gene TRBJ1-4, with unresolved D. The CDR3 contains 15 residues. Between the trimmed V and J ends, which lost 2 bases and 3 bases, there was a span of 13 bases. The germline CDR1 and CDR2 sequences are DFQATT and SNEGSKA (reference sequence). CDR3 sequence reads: CSARRDLQPNEKLFF. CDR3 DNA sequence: TGCAGTGCTAGACGTGACTTGCAGCCTAATGAAAAACTGTTTTTT.

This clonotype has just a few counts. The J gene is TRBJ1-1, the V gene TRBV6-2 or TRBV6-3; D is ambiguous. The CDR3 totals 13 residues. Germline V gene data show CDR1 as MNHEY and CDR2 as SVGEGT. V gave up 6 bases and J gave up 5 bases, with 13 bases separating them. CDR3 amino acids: CASRSGWGTEAFF. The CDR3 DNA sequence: TGTGCCAGCAGATCTGGGTGGGGAACTGAAGCTTTCTTT.

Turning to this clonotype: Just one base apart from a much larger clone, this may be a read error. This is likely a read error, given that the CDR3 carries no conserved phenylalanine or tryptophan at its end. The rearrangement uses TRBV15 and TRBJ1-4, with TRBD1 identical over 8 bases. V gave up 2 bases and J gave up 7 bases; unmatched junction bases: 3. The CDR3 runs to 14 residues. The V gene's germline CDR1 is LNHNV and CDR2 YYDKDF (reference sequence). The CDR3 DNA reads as TGTGCCACCAGCAGAAGGACAGGGATTGAAAAACTGTTTCTT. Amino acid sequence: CATSRRTGIEKLFL.

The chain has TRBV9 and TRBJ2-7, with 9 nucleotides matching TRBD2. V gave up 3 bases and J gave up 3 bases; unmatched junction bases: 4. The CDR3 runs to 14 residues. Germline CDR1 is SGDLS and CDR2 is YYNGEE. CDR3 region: CASSAGTSHYEQYF. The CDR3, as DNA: TGTGCCAGCAGCGCCGGGACTAGCCACTACGAGCAGTACTTC.

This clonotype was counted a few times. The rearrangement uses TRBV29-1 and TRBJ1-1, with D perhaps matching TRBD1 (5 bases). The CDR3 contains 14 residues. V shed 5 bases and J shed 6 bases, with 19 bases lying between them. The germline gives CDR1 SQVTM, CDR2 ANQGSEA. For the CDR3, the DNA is TGCAGCGTTAAGGACGGCCCCTGGGGGTCTGAAGCTTTCTTT. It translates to CSVKDGPWGSEAFF.

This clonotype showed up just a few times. The CDR3 spells CASRKQGHEQFF. The CDR3 nucleotides are TGTGCCAGCAGAAAACAGGGCCATGAGCAGTTCTTC. The chain has TRBV3-1 and TRBJ2-1, with D possibly TRBD1 on 6 matching bases. The CDR3 has 12 amino acids. Germline V gives CDR1 LGHDT, CDR2 YNNKEL (reference sequence). V lost 6 bases to trimming and J lost 8 bases, with 11 bases between them.

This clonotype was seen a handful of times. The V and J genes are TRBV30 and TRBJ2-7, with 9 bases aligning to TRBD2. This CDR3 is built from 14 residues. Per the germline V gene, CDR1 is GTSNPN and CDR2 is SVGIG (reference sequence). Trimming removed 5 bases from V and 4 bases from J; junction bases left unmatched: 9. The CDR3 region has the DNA TGTGCCTGGCAGTGGGCTAGCGGGAAGTACGAGCAGTACTTC. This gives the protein CAWQWASGKYEQYF.

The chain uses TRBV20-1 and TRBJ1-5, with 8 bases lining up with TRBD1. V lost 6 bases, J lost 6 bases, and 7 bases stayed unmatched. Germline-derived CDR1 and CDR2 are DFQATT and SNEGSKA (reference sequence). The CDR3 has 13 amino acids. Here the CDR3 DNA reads TGCAGTGCCTCACAGGGGGGAGTTCAGCCCCAGCATTTT. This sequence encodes CSASQGGVQPQHF.

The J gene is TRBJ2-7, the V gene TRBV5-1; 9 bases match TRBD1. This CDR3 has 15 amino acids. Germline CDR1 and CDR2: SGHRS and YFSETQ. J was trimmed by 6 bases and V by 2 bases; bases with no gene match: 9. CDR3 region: CASSFSRDRVSEQYF. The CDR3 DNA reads TGCGCCAGCAGCTTCTCCCGGGACAGGGTGTCCGAGCAGTACTTC.

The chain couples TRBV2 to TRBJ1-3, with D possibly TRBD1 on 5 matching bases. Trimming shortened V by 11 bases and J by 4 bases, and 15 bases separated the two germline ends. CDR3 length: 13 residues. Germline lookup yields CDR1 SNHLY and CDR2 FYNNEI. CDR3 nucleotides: TGTGCCGGCACTGGGGACCTAGGAAACACCATATATTTT. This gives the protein CAGTGDLGNTIYF.

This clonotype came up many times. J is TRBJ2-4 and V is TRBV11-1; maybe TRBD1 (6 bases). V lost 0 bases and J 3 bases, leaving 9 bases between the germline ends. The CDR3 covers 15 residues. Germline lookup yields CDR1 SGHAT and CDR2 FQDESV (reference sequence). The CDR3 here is CASSLAGQDKNIQYF. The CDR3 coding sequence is TGTGCCAGCAGCTTAGCGGGACAAGACAAAAACATTCAGTACTTC.